Listed below are T cell receptor beta chains from one sample, sequenced in a study of cytomegalovirus exposure and HLA in healthy donors. Sequenced by immunoSEQ multiplex PCR; TCRdb stores in-frame clones only, minus some. The data show roughly 100,000 clones, with 60% to 85% seen just once and approximately 5% held by the top ten. Material: PBMCs. These receptor sequences come from a woman between 35 and 50 years old in good health and CMV-seronegative. CDR3s include the opening cysteine and the closing phenylalanine or tryptophan. The D gene is left open where the match is weak. The size field is filled for only some rows; it gives once, few, many or a size class.

d_call clone_size j_call v_call cdr3_nt cdr3_aa
- - TRBJ1-1 TRBV30 TGTGCCTGGAGTCTCCCGGGGACTGAAGCTTTCTTT CAWSLPGTEAFF
TRBD1 few TRBJ1-2 TRBV7-9 TGTGCCAGCAGCTTAGAATCAGGGGGCGGCTACACCTTC CASSLESGGGYTF
TRBD1 few TRBJ2-5 TRBV7-2 TGTGCCAGCAGCTTGACCGGGACAGGGGCCAACTTC CASSLTGTGANF
TRBD1 - TRBJ1-5 TRBV19 TGTGCCAGTAGTAAGACAGGGGCGGCCGGCAATCAGCCCCAGCATTTT CASSKTGAAGNQPQHF
- - TRBJ2-3 TRBV30 TGTGCCTGGAGTGTAACTCCCACGGATACGCAGTATTTT CAWSVTPTDTQYF
TRBD1 - TRBJ1-1 TRBV11-2 TGTGCCAGCAGCTCTCGACAGGGGCGTAAGAACACTGAAGCTTTCTTT CASSSRQGRKNTEAFF
- - TRBJ2-5 TRBV11-2 TGTGCCAGCAGCCTCGACAGAAAAGAGACCCAGTACTTC CASSLDRKETQYF
TRBD2 - TRBJ2-1 TRBV7-8 TGTGCCAGCAGCTTTCCCGGACTAGCGGGGAACTATAGGAGCTCCTACAATGAGCAGTTCTTC CASSFPGLAGNYRSSYNEQFF
TRBD1 few TRBJ2-5 TRBV5-1 TGCGCCAGCAGCCCAGCCGGGACAGAAGGTACCCAGTACTTC CASSPAGTEGTQYF
TRBD1 - TRBJ1-5 TRBV7-2 TGTGCCAGCAGCCAAAGCACAGGGGGCTATCAGCCCCAGCATTTT CASSQSTGGYQPQHF
TRBD1 - TRBJ1-1 TRBV19 TGTGCCAGTACGGAGGACAGGGCGAACACTGAAGCTTTCTTT CASTEDRANTEAFF
- few TRBJ2-3 TRBV6-5 TGTGCCAGCAGCGTAGCGTACACAGATACGCAGTATTTT CASSVAYTDTQYF
- - TRBJ2-3 TRBV4-1 TGCGCCAGCAGCCAAGTCCCTTTCACAGATACGCAGTATTTT CASSQVPFTDTQYF
TRBD2 - TRBJ2-7 TRBV19 TGTGCCAGTAGTAATGCGGGGGGCCCTAACGAGCAGTACTTC CASSNAGGPNEQYF
TRBD1 - TRBJ1-2 TRBV2 TGTGCCAGCAGTGGCGGGACAGGATGGGCTAACTATGGCTACACCTTC CASSGGTGWANYGYTF
- - TRBJ1-1 TRBV7-2 TGTGCCAGCAGCCCTTTCAGGCCCAGAAGGGGAAGCACTGAAGCTTTCTTT CASSPFRPRRGSTEAFF
- few TRBJ2-1 TRBV4-1 TGCGCCAGCAGCCAAGCGATCTCTCAGCGGCATGAGCAGTTCTTC CASSQAISQRHEQFF
- once TRBJ1-3 TRBV19 TGTGCCAGTAAAGGAGTGATAGGTGAAAACACCATATATTTT CASKGVIGENTIYF
- few TRBJ1-5 TRBV7-8 TGTGCCAGCAGCTTCACGGGGACTCGAGGGCAGCCCCAGCATTTT CASSFTGTRGQPQHF
- - TRBJ2-7 TRBV15 TGTGCCACCAGCAGATTTAAGGGGCCGCCATACGAGCAGTACTTC CATSRFKGPPYEQYF